This is a list of T cell receptor beta chains from one sample in a study of blood T cell repertoires in COVID-19. Clones were sequenced by immunoSEQ multiplex PCR, and TCRdb holds only the in-frame ones, with some missing. Among 200,000 to 250,000 clones listed, roughly 84% were seen once. Sequenced sample: peripheral blood. These receptors were collected from a woman aged 80 or older with active or convalescent COVID-19. CDR3s leave out the opening cysteine and the closing phenylalanine or tryptophan. D genes are given only for firm matches. Rows may omit the clone size; those that give it use once, few, many or a size class.

TRBJ1-1	NA	TRBV28	TRBD1	12	ASSRTGGPTEAF
TRBJ1-1	NA	TRBV7-3	NA	11	ASRYDTNTEAF
TRBJ1-5	once	TRBV9	TRBD1	13	ASSVGLQGSEPQH
TRBJ1-5	NA	TRBV28	NA	12	ASSLRGWVQPQH
TRBJ1-1	NA	TRBV9	TRBD1	17	ASSVDPGTGLLMNTEAF
TRBJ1-2	NA	TRBV9	NA	12	ASSVGAGNYGYT
TRBJ2-3	NA	TRBV5-4	TRBD2	14	ASSNPSGGATDTQY
TRBJ2-2	NA	TRBV11-3	NA	13	ASSLGPQNTGELF
TRBJ2-5	NA	TRBV2	NA	10	ASSTGLWTQY
TRBJ2-2	NA	TRBV18	NA	14	ASSPVAAGNTGELF
TRBJ1-1	NA	TRBV28	TRBD1	14	ASSFYRGRIGSEAF
TRBJ2-7	once	TRBV11-3	TRBD1	12	ASSWLGQGYEQY
TRBJ2-1	NA	TRBV7-2	TRBD2	14	ASSLGELAGHNEQF
TRBJ2-2	NA	TRBV3-1/TRBV3-2	TRBD1	12	ASSAGGYTGELF
TRBJ1-3	NA	TRBV7-2	NA	14	ASSLESSAAGNTIY
TRBJ2-1	NA	TRBV6-6	NA	15	ASSPFDAGRAYNEQF
TRBJ2-7	NA	TRBV11-2	TRBD2	10	ASSSSGNEQY
TRBJ2-5	NA	TRBV27	TRBD1	12	ASSSQGLGETQY
TRBJ1-2	NA	TRBV6-5	NA	12	ASTNQAGSYGYT
TRBJ2-1	NA	TRBV10-3	TRBD1	14	AISTSGTGAYNEQF
TRBJ1-2	NA	TRBV7-2	TRBD1	12	ASSPQGASHGYT
TRBJ2-7	NA	TRBV11-1	NA	13	ASSLGTGISYEQY
TRBJ2-1	once	TRBV20-1	TRBD1	9	SATGAGEQF